One and the same sample provided the 22 T cell receptor beta chains below, sequenced in a study of shared clonotypes between healthy human individuals. Sequencing used immunoSEQ multiplex PCR; TCRdb keeps in-frame clones, though not all of them. The repertoire holds roughly 2.2 million clones, with more than 80% as singletons. Material: naive CD4+ T cells from PBMCs. Indicated subset: CD45RA+ positively selected. Receptors originate from a man between 18 and 29 years old in good health. Some clones in this sample may be carry-over from other donors' samples.

This clone showed up just once. The chain recombines TRBV5-1 with TRBJ1-3; 7 nucleotides line up with TRBD1. The V and J ends lost 4 bases and 0 bases, in that order; junction bases with no gene match: 13. Germline V lookup: CDR1 SGHRS, CDR2 YFSETQ. The CDR3 consists of 18 residues. CDR3 sequence (DNA): TGCGCCAGCAGCCGTGACGTCCGGGGACAGAGCTCTGGAAACACCATATATTTT. Amino acids: CASSRDVRGQSSGNTIYF.

V is TRBV28 and J is TRBJ2-2; a weak D match, TRBD1 (6 bases). The CDR3 runs to 17 residues. Germline CDR1 is MDHEN and CDR2 is SYDVKM. The V and J ends lost 6 bases and 1 base respectively, with 18 bases between them. CDR3 in DNA: TGTGCCAGCAGCTCGAATGGGGGCGGAGTGAACACCGGGGAGCTGTTTTTT. Its translation: CASSSNGGGVNTGELFF.

This chain connects TRBV10-1 to TRBJ2-2; TRBD2 might be the D (6 bases). CDR1 is WNHNN, CDR2 SYGVQD, per germline (reference sequence). V shed 1 base and J shed 5 bases, with 8 bases lying between them. This CDR3 region has 14 residues. The DNA for the CDR3 is TGCGCCAGCAGTGAGTGGGAGGAGACCGGGGAGCTGTTTTTT. Its translation: CASSEWEETGELFF.

This chain uses TRBV30 with TRBJ2-7; maybe TRBD2 (6 bases). CDR1 and CDR2 from the germline V gene are GTSNPN and SVGIG (reference sequence). V dropped 3 bases and J dropped 6 bases, with 9 bases sitting between them. The CDR3 is made up of 11 amino acids. The CDR3 coding sequence is TGTGCCTGGAGGGGGGGTGGCGAGCAGTACTTC. Residues: CAWRGGGEQYF.

This chain joins TRBV18 and TRBJ2-7; D unresolved. With 3 bases removed from V and 0 bases from J, the gap between germline ends came to 9 bases. Germline-derived CDR1 and CDR2 are KGHSH and LQKENI. The CDR3 has 14 residues. CDR3: CASSPLQSSYEQYF. Here the CDR3 DNA reads TGTGCCAGCTCACCGTTGCAGAGCTCCTACGAGCAGTACTTC.

The chain employs TRBV5-1 and TRBJ2-1; D gene uncertain. The CDR3 covers 14 residues. Trimming took off 1 base at V and 6 bases at J, with 11 bases between the two ends. Germline CDR1 reads SGHRS; CDR2 reads YFSETQ. Written as DNA, the CDR3 is TGCGCCAGCAGCTTGTTCCCGGGTCCCAATGAGCAGTTCTTC. It yields the protein CASSLFPGPNEQFF.

This clone was observed a handful of times. This chain connects TRBV18 to TRBJ1-1, with TRBD1 matching over 12 bases. CDR1 KGHSH and CDR2 LQKENI come from the germline V gene. Losses at the gene ends were 0 bases for V and 6 bases for J; bases not matched to a gene: 2. CDR3 length: 15 amino acids. Here the CDR3 reads CASSPPGTGGSEAFF. The CDR3 DNA sequence: TGTGCCAGCTCACCACCCGGGACAGGGGGCTCTGAAGCTTTCTTT.

The chain links TRBV5-6 to TRBJ1-1; TRBD1 might be the D (6 bases). The CDR3 runs to 15 residues. The V end was cut by 0 bases, the J end by 4 bases, with 13 bases between. CDR1 is SGHDT, CDR2 YYEEEE, per germline. The CDR3 sequence: CASSLEQGRGTEAFF. The CDR3 coding sequence is TGTGCCAGCAGCTTGGAGCAGGGGCGGGGCACTGAAGCTTTCTTT.

The CDR3 DNA follows: TGTGCCAGCAGTAGGACAGACCGATTCCCGGAGCAGTACTTC. Protein: CASSRTDRFPEQYF. The chain uses TRBV6-5 and TRBJ2-7; D may be TRBD1 (6 bases). The germline CDR1 and CDR2 sequences are MNHEY and SVGAGI. The germline V and J ends were trimmed by 5 bases and 7 bases, with 18 bases remaining between them. This CDR3 contains 14 residues.

The gene calls are TRBV25-1 and TRBJ2-1, with D perhaps TRBD1 (5 bases). CDR1 MGHDK and CDR2 SYGVNS come from the germline V gene. This CDR3 comprises 15 residues. Trimming left V 3 bases short and J 0 bases short, with 9 bases between. This CDR3 reads CASSDRVSSYNEQFF. CDR3 sequence (DNA): TGTGCCAGCAGTGACAGGGTAAGCTCCTACAATGAGCAGTTCTTC.

This chain connects TRBV30 to TRBJ1-2; D gene uncertain. CDR1 and CDR2 from the germline V gene are GTSNPN and SVGIG (reference sequence). With 1 base removed from V and 7 bases from J, the gap between germline ends came to 7 bases. This CDR3 region has 11 residues. The CDR3 loop reads CAWSARSGYTF. The CDR3 DNA reads as TGTGCCTGGAGTGCCCGGTCTGGCTACACCTTC. Variable domain in full (rest from reference TRBV30 and TRBJ1-2): SQTIHQWPATLVQPVGSPLSLECTVEGTSNPNLYWYRQAAGRGLQLLFYSVGIGQISSEVPQNLSASRPQDRQFILSSKKLLLSDSGFYLCAWSARSGYTFGSGTRLTVV.

The V call is TRBV7-3, the J call TRBJ2-3; no definite D call. Germline V gene lookup returns CDR1 SGHTA and CDR2 FQGTGA. The CDR3 runs 12 residues. V was trimmed by 5 bases and J by 5 bases, leaving 8 bases between them. In nucleotides, the CDR3 is TGTGCCAGCAGCAAAGTAGGAGATACGCAGTATTTT. It yields the protein CASSKVGDTQYF.

V and J are TRBV11-2 and TRBJ2-7; D gene uncertain. CDR3 length: 17 amino acids. Germline V gene lookup returns CDR1 SGHAT and CDR2 FQNNGV. Trimming shortened V by 6 bases and J by 3 bases, and 24 bases separated the two germline ends. This CDR3 reads CASSLDPHGPPFYEQYF. The CDR3 DNA follows: TGTGCCAGCAGTCTTGACCCGCACGGCCCTCCCTTCTACGAGCAGTACTTC.

The rearrangement joins TRBV6-5 to TRBJ2-4; tentatively, D is TRBD1 (6 bases). The CDR3 is 14 amino acids. CDR1 is MNHEY, CDR2 SVGAGI, per germline. V lost 6 bases and J lost 7, with 16 bases in between. CDR3 sequence (DNA): TGTGCCAGCAGCTCACTTCAGGGGAAGAACATTCAGTACTTC. It codes for CASSSLQGKNIQYF.

The DNA of the CDR3 is TGTGCCAGCAGCTCACAGGGGGTCGAGCAGTACTTC. This gives the protein CASSSQGVEQYF. The chain couples TRBV7-8 to TRBJ2-7, with 8 nucleotides matching TRBD1. From germline, CDR1 is SGHVS and CDR2 FQNEAQ. The CDR3 has 12 residues. Unmatched junction bases numbered 2, after V lost 4 bases and J lost 6 bases.

As for this clone: Mismatch with germline at one junction end may stem from a read error. The CDR3 bases are TGTGCCAGCAACTTACCAAAAGTAAACAGGACCCATACCCAAGAGACCCAGTACTTC. It encodes CASNLPKVNRTHTQETQYF. This chain joins TRBV11-3 and TRBJ2-5; tentatively, D is TRBD1 (5 bases). The length of the CDR3 is 19 residues. Germline lookup yields CDR1 SGHNT and CDR2 YENEEA. Combining the CDR3 with reference TRBV11-3 and TRBJ2-5 gives the whole variable domain EAGVVQSPRYKIIEKKQPVAFWCNPISGHNTLYWYLQNLGQGPELLIRYENEEAVDDSQLPKDRFSAERLKGVDSTLKIQPAELGDSAVYLCASNLPKVNRTHTQETQYFGPGTRLLVL.

The rearrangement links TRBV9 to TRBJ2-3; 7 bases align to TRBD1. The CDR3 is 18 amino acids. The germline V gene encodes CDR1 SGDLS and CDR2 YYNGEE. V lost 3 bases and J lost 3; bases outside the gene matches: 16. The CDR3, as DNA: TGTGCCAGCAGCGAAAACTTCGAGAACAGGGGTTGGACAGATACGCAGTATTTT. It yields the protein CASSENFENRGWTDTQYF.

The chain recombines TRBV2 with TRBJ1-5; 7 bases line up with TRBD1. CDR1 SNHLY and CDR2 FYNNEI come from the germline V gene. CDR3 size: 16 residues. Unmatched junction bases numbered 11, after V lost 7 bases and J lost 2 bases. The CDR3 sequence: CASTQRGLLGNQPQHF. The CDR3 nucleotides are TGTGCCAGCACCCAAAGGGGGCTATTGGGCAATCAGCCCCAGCATTTT.

V gene TRBV18 combines with J gene TRBJ2-7; possible D gene TRBD2, 6 bases. The germline CDR1 and CDR2 sequences are KGHSH and LQKENI. V was cut by 3 bases and J by 11 bases, with 17 bases left in between. CDR3 length: 13 residues. The CDR3 reads CASSPSLGGTEYF. For the CDR3, the DNA is TGTGCCAGCTCACCCAGCTTAGGCGGGACTGAGTACTTC.

The CDR3 DNA sequence: TGTGCCAGCAGCTTAATATGGAACACTGAAGCTTTCTTT. Residues: CASSLIWNTEAFF. This chain uses TRBV11-2 with TRBJ1-1; D remains ambiguous. V lost 2 bases and J 1 base, leaving 5 bases between the germline ends. Germline assignment: CDR1 SGHAT and CDR2 FQNNGV. CDR3 length: 13 amino acids.

This chain connects TRBV27 to TRBJ2-3, with D perhaps TRBD1 (6 bases). The CDR3 covers 14 residues. Trimming shortened V by 3 bases and J by 0 bases, and 7 bases separated the two germline ends. CDR1 is MNHEY and CDR2 is SMNVEV in the germline V gene (reference sequence). The CDR3 bases are TGTGCCAGCAGTTTCGACAGGAGCACAGATACGCAGTATTTT. This translates into CASSFDRSTDTQYF.

The chain uses TRBV19 and TRBJ1-4; no reliable D call. This CDR3 has 15 amino acids. With 7 bases removed from V and 0 bases from J, the gap between germline ends came to 12 bases. CDR1 and CDR2 from the germline V gene are LNHDA and SQIVND (reference sequence). In DNA, the CDR3 is TGTGCCAGTAACTCATACGGTGCAACTAATGAAAAACTGTTTTTT. This encodes CASNSYGATNEKLFF.